The clone carrying this T cell receptor (beta chain) turned up a few times. Its antigen remains unknown. This CDR3 has 13 amino acids. Germline CDR1 is SEHNR and CDR2 is FQNEAQ (reference sequence). The germline V and J ends were trimmed by 5 bases and 12 bases, with 17 bases remaining between them. The authors made TCR beta libraries by quantitative 5'-RACE with molecular barcodes. TCRdb itself ran the 5' RACE reads through MiXCR, one entry per CDR3 protein. The sample lists around 150,000 distinct CDR3 sequences; more than 40% were seen once. This specimen belongs to a study of CD8 T cells in ankylosing spondylitis. Study results and caveats: There was reportedly significant enrichment of clones that were disease-linked in matched ankylosing spondylitis synovial fluid. Relatively scarce in peripheral blood, disease-linked clones were CD8+.

The TCR was taken from a male donor with ankylosing spondylitis. The chain carries TRBV7-9 and TRBJ2-1; D possibly corresponds to TRBD2 (5 bases). Sequenced: synovial fluid, either unsorted or a sorted T cell fraction (not recorded which). The DNA for the CDR3 is TGTGCCAGCAGCATAACAGAGGGTGGTGGGCAGTTCTTC. Its translation: CASSITEGGGQFF.